This T cell receptor (beta chain) was observed in a study of spatial heterogeneity in lung cancer. About the research overall: At a median of roughly 26 months after resection, follow-up PBMC samples were sequenced when available. More than eight raw reads, on average, carried each unique TCR and UMI combination.

This clonotype has more than one count but fewer than ten. Trimming took off 8 bases at V and 0 bases at J, with 7 bases between the two ends. The CDR3 covers 12 residues. From germline, CDR1 is WSHSY and CDR2 SAAADI. This sample's time point: blood at routine non-recurrence follow-up after resection. TCRs were sequenced from unsorted whole RNA of tumor, nontumor lung or PBMC. Every TCR cDNA molecule bore a unique molecular identifier. TCRdb re-analysed the 5' RACE reads in MiXCR, keeping a single row per CDR3 protein. The sample lists under 150,000 distinct CDR3 sequences; 10% to 15% were seen once. The gene calls are TRBV10-2 and TRBJ2-5; D unclear. Sequenced here: PBMCs, sampled at follow-up. The sequence came from a male donor with early-stage non-small cell lung cancer. The CDR3, as DNA: TGCGCCAGCGGGTCTTACCAAGAGACCCAGTACTTC. This gives the protein CASGSYQETQYF.